This T cell receptor beta chain was sequenced for a study of monozygotic twins with inflammatory bowel disease. Germline CDR1 is DFQATT and CDR2 is SNEGSKA (reference sequence). CDR3 length equals 14 residues. Added by template switching were UMIs that each held a 6-nucleotide sample barcode. TCRdb reanalyzed the 5' RACE reads, giving one entry per CDR3 protein sequence and no DNA. The sample totals approximately 150,000 distinct CDR3 sequences. The chain recombines TRBV20-1 with TRBJ2-3; as DNA is missing, the TRBD2 call by TCRdb cannot be tested. This receptor was taken from a human donor with ulcerative colitis or Crohn's disease, or a healthy co-twin of an affected twin (not recorded which). Material: blood. CDR3 loop: CSVRIAGPTDTQYF.